This T cell receptor (beta chain) was recorded in a study of blood T cell repertoires in COVID-19. On the study more broadly: Samples came from the United States, Italy and Spain, spanning acute and convalescent COVID-19.

This CDR3 spans 18 amino acids. Measured with immunoSEQ multiplex PCR; TCRdb has only the in-frame clones, and not every one. The table lists about 480,000 clones, 88% of them singletons. The chain employs TRBV1 and TRBJ2-7; the DNA was not compared with TRBD2, the D call given in the table. TRBV1 is classified as a pseudogene. Sequencing was carried out using PBMCs or T cells enriched from blood (not recorded which). The receptor was isolated from a woman aged 40 to 49 who had recovered from COVID-19. The CDR3 reads CTSSQDMIASGTSYEQYF. CDR3 bases: TGCACCAGCAGCCAAGATATGATAGCTAGCGGGACCTCCTACGAGCAGTACTTC.